The rows below give T cell receptor beta chains drawn from one sample of a study of tumor and adjacent non-tumor tissue in lung cancer. Each CDR3 protein gets one entry after TCRdb re-called the multiplex PCR reads with MiXCR. The sample contains about 110,000 distinct CDR3 sequences, 60% to 80% of which appear only once. The sample taken for sequencing was lung tumor tissue. Receptor source: a woman in her sixties with non-small cell lung cancer. CDR3s include the opening cysteine and the closing phenylalanine or tryptophan. D genes are given only for firm matches. Size is omitted from some rows. Given values are once, few, many or a class for expanded clones.

few	TRBJ2-5	TRBD2	TRBV28	CASSPSGREETQYF	TGTGCCAGCAGCCCTAGCGGGAGGGAAGAGACCCAGTACTTC
once	TRBJ2-1	NA	TRBV20-1	CGTRHGVHYSYNEQFF	TGCGGTACTAGACACGGGGTTCACTACTCCTACAATGAGCAGTTCTTC
NA	TRBJ1-3	TRBD1	TRBV6-1	CASREGQGMGLAGNTIHF	TGTGCCAGCAGAGAGGGACAGGGAATGGGACTGGCTGGAAACACCATACATTTT
NA	TRBJ2-1	NA	TRBV11-2	CASSPPLRGNEQFF	TGTGCCAGCAGCCCACCCCTACGAGGCAATGAGCAGTTCTTC
NA	TRBJ2-4	NA	TRBV20-1	CSARDLKRAGHQYF	TGCAGTGCTAGAGATTTAAAGCGGGCGGGCCACCAGTACTTC
NA	TRBJ2-1	TRBD2	TRBV11-3	CTSSLELTSVSHNEQFF	TGTACTAGTAGCTTAGAGTTGACTAGCGTGAGCCACAATGAGCAGTTCTTC
NA	TRBJ2-2	TRBD1	TRBV6-2/TRBV6-3	CASSYRQQGANTGELFF	TGTGCCAGCAGTTACAGGCAACAGGGGGCCAACACCGGGGAGCTGTTTTTT
once	TRBJ2-1	TRBD2	TRBV4-3	CASSQGTSGRLNEQSF	TGCGCCAGCAGCCAAGGGACTAGTGGGAGGTTGAACGAGCAGTCCTTC
NA	TRBJ2-1	NA	TRBV11-2	CAWSLEVGGWGQGDDEQFF	TGTGCCTGGAGCTTAGAGGTGGGCGGTTGGGGGCAGGGTGACGATGAGCAGTTCTTC
NA	TRBJ2-3	TRBD2	TRBV20-1	CNAREGFSTDTQYF	TGCAATGCTAGGGAGGGGTTTAGCACAGATACGCAGTATTTT
NA	TRBJ2-7	NA	TRBV28	CASDDNQGNEQYF	TGTGCCAGCGATGACAACCAGGGCAATGAGCAGTACTTC
NA	TRBJ2-5	NA	TRBV28	CASSSPLEGSQESQYF	TGTGCCAGCAGTTCCCCCCTGGAAGGGAGCCAAGAGAGCCAGTACTTC
NA	TRBJ1-1	NA	TRBV10-3	CAISTEERGNTETFF	TGTGCCATCAGTACAGAGGAGAGGGGGAACACTGAAACTTTCTTT
NA	TRBJ2-7	NA	TRBV28	CASSRIELSYEQYF	TGTGCCAGCAGTCGGATAGAGCTCTCCTACGAGCAGTACTTC
NA	TRBJ2-7	NA	TRBV20-1	CSIPGPDEQYF	TGCAGTATCCCTGGCCCCGACGAGCAGTACTTC